Given below is one T cell receptor beta chain in context. The data belong to a study of T cells in localized non-small cell lung cancer. Profiling relied on immunoSEQ multiplex PCR, and the TCRdb table lists in-frame clones only, not all of them. The repertoire includes fewer than 35,000 clones, 80% to 90% of them detected once, and approximately 4% sits in the top ten. Germline V gene sequence: CDR1 ENHRY, CDR2 SYGVKD. The CDR3 is made up of 19 amino acids. The V and J ends lost 3 bases and 0 bases, in that order; junction bases with no gene match: 11. The receptor comes from a male donor older than 55 with stage III lung adenocarcinoma. Sequencing was performed on peripheral blood, taken before any cancer treatment. The chain joins TRBV10-3 to TRBJ2-3; 11 bases are shared with TRBD2. This CDR3 is CAISDYSGGVQSSTDTQYF. In DNA form, the CDR3 reads TGTGCCATCAGTGATTATAGCGGGGGGGTCCAATCTAGCACAGATACGCAGTATTTT.